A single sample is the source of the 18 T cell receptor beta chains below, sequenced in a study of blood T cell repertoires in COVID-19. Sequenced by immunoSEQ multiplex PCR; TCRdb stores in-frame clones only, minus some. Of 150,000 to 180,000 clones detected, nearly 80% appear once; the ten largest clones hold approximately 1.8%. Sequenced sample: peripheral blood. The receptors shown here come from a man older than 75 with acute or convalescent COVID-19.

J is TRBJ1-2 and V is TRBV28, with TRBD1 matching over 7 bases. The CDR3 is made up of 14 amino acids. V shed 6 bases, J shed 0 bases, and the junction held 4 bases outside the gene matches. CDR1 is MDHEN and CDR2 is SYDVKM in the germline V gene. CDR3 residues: CASSQGQSNYGYTF. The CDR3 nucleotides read TGTGCCAGCAGCCAGGGACAGTCTAACTATGGCTACACCTTC.

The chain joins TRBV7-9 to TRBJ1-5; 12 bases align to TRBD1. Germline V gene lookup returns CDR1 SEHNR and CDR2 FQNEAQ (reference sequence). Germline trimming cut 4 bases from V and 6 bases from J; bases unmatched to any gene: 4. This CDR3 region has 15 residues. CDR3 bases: TGTGCCAGCAGCTCGGGGACAGGGGGCAGTCAGCCCCAGCATTTT. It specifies CASSSGTGGSQPQHF. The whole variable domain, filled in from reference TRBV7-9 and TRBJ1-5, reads DTGVSQNPRHKITKRGQNVTFRCDPISEHNRLYWYRQTLGQGPEFLTYFQNEAQLEKSRLLSDRFSAERPKGSFSTLEIQRTEQGDSAMYLCASSSGTGGSQPQHFGDGTRLSIL.

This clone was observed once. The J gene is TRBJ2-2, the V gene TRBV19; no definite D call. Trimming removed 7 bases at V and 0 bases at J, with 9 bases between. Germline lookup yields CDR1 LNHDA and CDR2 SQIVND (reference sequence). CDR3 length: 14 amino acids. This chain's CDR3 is CASKINTNTGELFF. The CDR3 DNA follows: TGTGCCAGTAAAATTAACACGAACACCGGGGAGCTGTTTTTT.

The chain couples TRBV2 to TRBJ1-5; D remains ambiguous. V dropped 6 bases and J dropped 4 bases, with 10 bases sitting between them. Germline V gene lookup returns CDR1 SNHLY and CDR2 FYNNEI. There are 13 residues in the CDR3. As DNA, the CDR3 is TGTGCCAGCAGATCTTTCGGGAATCAGCCCCAGCATTTT. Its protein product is CASRSFGNQPQHF. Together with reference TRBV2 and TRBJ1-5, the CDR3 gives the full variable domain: EPEVTQTPSHQVTQMGQEVILRCVPISNHLYFYWYRQILGQKVEFLVSFYNNEISEKSEIFDDQFSVERPDGSNFTLKIRSTKLEDSAMYFCASRSFGNQPQHFGDGTRLSIL.

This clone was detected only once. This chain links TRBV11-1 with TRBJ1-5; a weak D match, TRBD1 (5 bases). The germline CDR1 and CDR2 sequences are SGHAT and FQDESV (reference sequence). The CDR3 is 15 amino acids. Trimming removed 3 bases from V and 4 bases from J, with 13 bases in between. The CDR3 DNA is TGTGCCAGCAGCTTTGGCAGGGCAGCTAATCAGCCCCAGCATTTT. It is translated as CASSFGRAANQPQHF.

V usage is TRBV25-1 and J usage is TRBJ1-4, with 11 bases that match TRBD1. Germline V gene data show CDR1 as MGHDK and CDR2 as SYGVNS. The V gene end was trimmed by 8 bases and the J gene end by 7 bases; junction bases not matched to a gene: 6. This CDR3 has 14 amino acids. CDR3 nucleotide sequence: TGTGCCAGCTGGACAGGGGGCAAAAGTGAAAAACTGTTTTTT. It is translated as CASWTGGKSEKLFF.

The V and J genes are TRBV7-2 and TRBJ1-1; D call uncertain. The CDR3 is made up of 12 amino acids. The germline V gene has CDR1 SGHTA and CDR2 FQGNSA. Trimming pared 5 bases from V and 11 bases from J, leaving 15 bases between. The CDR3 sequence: CASSRGGIVAFF. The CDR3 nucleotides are TGTGCCAGCAGCCGAGGAGGGATTGTGGCTTTCTTT.

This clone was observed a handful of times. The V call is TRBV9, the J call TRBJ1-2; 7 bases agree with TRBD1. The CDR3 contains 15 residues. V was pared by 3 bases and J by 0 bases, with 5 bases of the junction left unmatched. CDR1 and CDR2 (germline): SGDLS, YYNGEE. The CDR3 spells CASSEGAVSNYGYTF. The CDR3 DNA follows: TGTGCCAGCAGCGAGGGGGCCGTCTCTAACTATGGCTACACCTTC.

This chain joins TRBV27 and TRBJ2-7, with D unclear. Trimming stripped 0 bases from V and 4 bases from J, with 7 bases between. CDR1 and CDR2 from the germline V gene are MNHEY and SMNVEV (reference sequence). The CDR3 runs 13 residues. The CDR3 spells CASSLSRGYEQYV. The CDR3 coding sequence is TGTGCCAGCAGTTTATCGAGAGGTTACGAGCAGTACGTC.

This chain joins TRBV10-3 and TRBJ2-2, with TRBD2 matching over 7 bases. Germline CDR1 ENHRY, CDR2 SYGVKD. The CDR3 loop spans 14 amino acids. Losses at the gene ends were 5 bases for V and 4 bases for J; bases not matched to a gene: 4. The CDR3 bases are TGTGCCATCAGTACTAGCGAGGGCACCGGGGAGCTGTTTTTT. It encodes CAISTSEGTGELFF.

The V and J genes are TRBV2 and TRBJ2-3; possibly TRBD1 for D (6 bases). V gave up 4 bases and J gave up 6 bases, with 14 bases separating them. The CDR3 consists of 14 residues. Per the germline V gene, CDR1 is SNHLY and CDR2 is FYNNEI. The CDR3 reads CASSVTRQGDTQYF. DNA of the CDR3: TGTGCCAGCAGTGTTACTCGGCAGGGGGATACGCAGTATTTT.

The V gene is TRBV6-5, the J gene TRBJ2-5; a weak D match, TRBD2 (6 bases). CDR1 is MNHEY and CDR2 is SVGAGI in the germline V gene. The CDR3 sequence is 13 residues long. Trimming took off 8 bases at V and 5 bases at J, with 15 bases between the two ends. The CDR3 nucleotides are TGTGCCAGCCGCGGATCACGGGAGGAGACCCAGTACTTC. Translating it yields CASRGSREETQYF.

The CDR3, as DNA: TGTGCCAGCAGCCCATCTAACTATGGCTACACCTTC. This codes for CASSPSNYGYTF. The chain links TRBV28 to TRBJ1-2; D gene unclear. CDR1 and CDR2 (germline): MDHEN, SYDVKM. This CDR3 comprises 12 residues. V was cut by 6 bases and J by 0 bases, with 5 bases left in between.

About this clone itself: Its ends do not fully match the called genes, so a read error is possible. CDR3 DNA sequence: TGTGCTAGCAGCCCACAGGGATTGGAGACCCAGTACTTC. Translation: CASSPQGLETQYF. The rearrangement links TRBV7-7 to TRBJ2-5, with D possibly matching TRBD1 (6 bases). The CDR3 totals 13 residues. The germline gives CDR1 SSHAT, CDR2 FNYEAQ (reference sequence).

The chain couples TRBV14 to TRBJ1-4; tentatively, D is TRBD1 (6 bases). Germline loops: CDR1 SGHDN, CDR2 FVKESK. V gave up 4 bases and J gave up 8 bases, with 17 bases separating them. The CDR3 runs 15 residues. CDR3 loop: CASSPLGGYREKLFF. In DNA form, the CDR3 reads TGTGCCAGCAGCCCGCTAGGGGGTTATCGGGAAAAACTGTTTTTT.

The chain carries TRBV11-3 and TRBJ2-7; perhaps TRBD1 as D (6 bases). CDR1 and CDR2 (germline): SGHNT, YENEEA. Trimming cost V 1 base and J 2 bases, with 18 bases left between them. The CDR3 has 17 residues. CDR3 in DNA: TGTGCCAGCAGCTTAGGCCCTCCAGGGGAAGGGACCTACGAGCAGTACTTC. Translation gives CASSLGPPGEGTYEQYF.

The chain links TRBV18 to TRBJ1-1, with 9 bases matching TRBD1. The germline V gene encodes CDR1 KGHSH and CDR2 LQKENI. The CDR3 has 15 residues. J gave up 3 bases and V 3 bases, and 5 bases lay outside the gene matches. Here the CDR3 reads CASSPTGGADTEAFF. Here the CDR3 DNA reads TGTGCCAGCTCACCTACAGGGGGCGCGGACACTGAAGCTTTCTTT.

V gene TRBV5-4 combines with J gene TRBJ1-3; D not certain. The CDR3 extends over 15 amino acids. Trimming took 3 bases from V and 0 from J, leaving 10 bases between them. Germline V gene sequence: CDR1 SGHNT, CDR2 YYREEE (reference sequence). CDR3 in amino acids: CASSSNLDSGNTIYF. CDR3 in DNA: TGTGCCAGCAGCTCTAATCTAGACTCTGGAAACACCATATATTTT.